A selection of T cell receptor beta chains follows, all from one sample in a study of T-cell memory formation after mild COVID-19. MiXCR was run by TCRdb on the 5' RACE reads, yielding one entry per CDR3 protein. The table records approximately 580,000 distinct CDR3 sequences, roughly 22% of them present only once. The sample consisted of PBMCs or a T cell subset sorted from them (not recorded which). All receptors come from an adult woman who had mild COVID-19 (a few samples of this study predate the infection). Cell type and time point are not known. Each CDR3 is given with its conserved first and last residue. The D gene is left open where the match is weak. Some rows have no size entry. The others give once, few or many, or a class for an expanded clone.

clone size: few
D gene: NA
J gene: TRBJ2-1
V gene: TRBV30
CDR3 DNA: TGTGCCTGGATTACCGCCCGGGCGCGGGGCAATGAGCAGTTCTTC
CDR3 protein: CAWITARARGNEQFF

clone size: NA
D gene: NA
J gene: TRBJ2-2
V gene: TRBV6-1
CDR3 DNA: TGTGCCAGCAGTGATGGCACCGACACCGGGGAGCTGTTTTTT
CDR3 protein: CASSDGTDTGELFF

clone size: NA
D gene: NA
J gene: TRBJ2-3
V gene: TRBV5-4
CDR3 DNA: TGTGCCAGCAGCAATTCCGGGACTGGGTTGGGCACAGATACGCAGTATTTT
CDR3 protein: CASSNSGTGLGTDTQYF

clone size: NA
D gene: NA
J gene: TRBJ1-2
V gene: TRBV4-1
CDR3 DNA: TGCGCCAGCAGCCAAGATCGCGGTACCTATGGCTACACCTTC
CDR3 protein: CASSQDRGTYGYTF

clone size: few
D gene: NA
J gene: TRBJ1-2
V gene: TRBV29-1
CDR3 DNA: TGCAGCGTTGACGGCCAGGGAACCTACGGCTACACCTTC
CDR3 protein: CSVDGQGTYGYTF

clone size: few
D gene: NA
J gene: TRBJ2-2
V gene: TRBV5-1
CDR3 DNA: TGCGCCAGCAGCAATAACACCGGGGAGCTGTTTTTT
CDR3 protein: CASSNNTGELFF

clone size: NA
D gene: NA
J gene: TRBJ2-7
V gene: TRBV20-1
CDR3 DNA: TGCAGTGCTCCTCCCCCCCTCTCCTACGAGCAGTACTTC
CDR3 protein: CSAPPPLSYEQYF

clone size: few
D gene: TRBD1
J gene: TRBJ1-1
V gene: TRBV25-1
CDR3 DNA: TGTGCCAGCAGTGGCCCCAGGGGGTTGGAAACTGAAGCTTTCTTT
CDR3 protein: CASSGPRGLETEAFF

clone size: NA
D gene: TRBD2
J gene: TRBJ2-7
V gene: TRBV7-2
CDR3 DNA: TGTGCCAGCAGCGTGACTAGCGAAGACGAGCAGTACTTC
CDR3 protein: CASSVTSEDEQYF

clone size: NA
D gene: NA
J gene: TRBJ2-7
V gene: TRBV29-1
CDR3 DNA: TGCAGCGTTGGACAGCCGACTAGCTCCTACGAGCAGTACTTC
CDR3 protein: CSVGQPTSSYEQYF

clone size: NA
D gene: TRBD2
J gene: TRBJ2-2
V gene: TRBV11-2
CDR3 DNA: TGTGCCAGCAGCCGAATTAGCGGGGGGGCAAGGTCGAACACCGGGGAGCTGTTTTTT
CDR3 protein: CASSRISGGARSNTGELFF

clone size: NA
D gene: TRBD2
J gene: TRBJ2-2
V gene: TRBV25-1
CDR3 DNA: TGTGCCAGCAGGAAACTAGCGAGAGGGGAGCTGTTTTTT
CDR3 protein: CASRKLARGELFF

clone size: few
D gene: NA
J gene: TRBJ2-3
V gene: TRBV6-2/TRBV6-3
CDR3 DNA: TGTGCCAGCAGTTTCCGACTCTTAAAGGGCACAGATACGCAGTATTTT
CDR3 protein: CASSFRLLKGTDTQYF

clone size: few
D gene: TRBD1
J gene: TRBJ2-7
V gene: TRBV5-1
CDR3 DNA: TGCGCCAGCAGCGACGAGACAGGGGTCGAGCAGTACTTC
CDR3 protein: CASSDETGVEQYF

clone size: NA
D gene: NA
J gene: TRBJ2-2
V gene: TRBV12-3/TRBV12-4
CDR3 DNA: TGTGCCAGCAGTTTCCCGAGAGACAGGGAGCTGTTTTTT
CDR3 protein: CASSFPRDRELFF

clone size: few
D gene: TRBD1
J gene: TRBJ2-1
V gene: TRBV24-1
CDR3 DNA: TGTGCCACCAGTGATTTCGGGACAGGGGAGTCGCATGAGCAGTTCTTC
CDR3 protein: CATSDFGTGESHEQFF

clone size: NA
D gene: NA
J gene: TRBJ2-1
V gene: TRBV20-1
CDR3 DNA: TGCAGTGCTAGGGCAAGGCTTAACAATGAGCAGTTCTTC
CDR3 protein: CSARARLNNEQFF

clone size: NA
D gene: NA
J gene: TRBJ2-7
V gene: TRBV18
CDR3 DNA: TGTGCCAGCTCACCCTTGGGCCTTCCCTACGAGCAGTACTTC
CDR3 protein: CASSPLGLPYEQYF

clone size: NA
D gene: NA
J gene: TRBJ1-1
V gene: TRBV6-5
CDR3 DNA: TGTGCCAGCAGTTCAGACTTCCAGAACACTGAAGCTTTCTTT
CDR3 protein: CASSSDFQNTEAFF

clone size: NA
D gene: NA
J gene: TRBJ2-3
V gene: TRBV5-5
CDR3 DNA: TGTGCCAGCAGCTTGGTGTGGGATGATACGCAGTATTTT
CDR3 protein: CASSLVWDDTQYF

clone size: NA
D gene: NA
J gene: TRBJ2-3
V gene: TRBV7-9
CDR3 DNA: TGTGCCAGCAGCTTAGCGCAGGAATTCTGGACAGATACGCAGTATTTT
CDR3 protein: CASSLAQEFWTDTQYF

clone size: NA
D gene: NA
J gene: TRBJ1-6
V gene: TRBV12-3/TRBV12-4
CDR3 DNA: TGTGCCAGCAGCTCGGCTGGGGACACTTCACCCCTCCACTTT
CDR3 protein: CASSSAGDTSPLHF

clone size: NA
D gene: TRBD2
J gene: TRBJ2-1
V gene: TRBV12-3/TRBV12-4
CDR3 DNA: TGTGCCAGCAGTAGATCGGGACTAGCGGTCTACAATGAGCAGTTCTTC
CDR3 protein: CASSRSGLAVYNEQFF

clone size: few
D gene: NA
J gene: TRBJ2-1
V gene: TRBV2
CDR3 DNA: TGTGCCAGCAGGAGAGAAATACCCTACAATGAGCAGTTCTTC
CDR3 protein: CASRREIPYNEQFF

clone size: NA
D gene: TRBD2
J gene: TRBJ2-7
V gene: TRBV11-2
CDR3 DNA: TGTGCCAGCAGCTGGACTAGCGGGGCCTACGAGCAGTACTTC
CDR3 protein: CASSWTSGAYEQYF

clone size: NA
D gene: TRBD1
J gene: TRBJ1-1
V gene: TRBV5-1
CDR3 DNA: TGCGCCAGCAGCATCAGACAGGGGGGGACAGTGAACACTGAAGCTTTCTTT
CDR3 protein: CASSIRQGGTVNTEAFF

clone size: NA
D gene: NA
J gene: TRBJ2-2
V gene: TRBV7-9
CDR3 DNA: TGTGCCAGCAGCTGGGGTTTAAGAGAGGACGGGGAGCTGTTTTTT
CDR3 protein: CASSWGLREDGELFF

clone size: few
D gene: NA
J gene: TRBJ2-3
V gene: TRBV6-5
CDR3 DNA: TGTGCCAGCAGGATGGGCTTACCTAGCACAGATACGCAGTATTTT
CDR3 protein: CASRMGLPSTDTQYF

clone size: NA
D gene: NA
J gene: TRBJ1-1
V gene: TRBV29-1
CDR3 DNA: TGCAGCGTTTCTGATTATGCTGAAGCTTTCTTT
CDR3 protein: CSVSDYAEAFF

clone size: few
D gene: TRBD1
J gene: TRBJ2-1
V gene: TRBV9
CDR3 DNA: TGTGCCAGCAGCGTAGCTACGGGACAGGTTGAAAAGTTCTTC
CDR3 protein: CASSVATGQVEKFF

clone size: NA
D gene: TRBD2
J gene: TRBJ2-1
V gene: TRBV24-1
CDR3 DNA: TGTGCCACCAGTGCGAGCGGGAGGCTGGATGAGCAGTTCTTC
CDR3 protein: CATSASGRLDEQFF

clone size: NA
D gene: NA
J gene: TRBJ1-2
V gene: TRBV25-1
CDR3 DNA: TGTGCCAGCAGTGATGTCGGCTACACCTTC
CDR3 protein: CASSDVGYTF

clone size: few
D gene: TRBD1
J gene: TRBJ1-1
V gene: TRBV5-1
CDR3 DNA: TGCGCCAGCAGCTCAAGTGGGACAGGGGCTTACACTGAAGCTTTCTTT
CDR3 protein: CASSSSGTGAYTEAFF

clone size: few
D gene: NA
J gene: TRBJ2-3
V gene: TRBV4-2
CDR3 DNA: TGTGCCAGCAGCCTGGTTGGGGGGCTGGACACAGATACGCAGTATTTT
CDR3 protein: CASSLVGGLDTDTQYF

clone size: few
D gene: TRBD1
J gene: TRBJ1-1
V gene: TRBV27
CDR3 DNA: TGTGCCAGCAGACCACGGGGACAGGGGTTAAGCACTGAAGCTTTCTTT
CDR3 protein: CASRPRGQGLSTEAFF

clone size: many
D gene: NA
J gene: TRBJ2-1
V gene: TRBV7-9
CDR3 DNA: TGTGCCAGCAGCGCAATCGGATACAATGAGCAGTTCTTC
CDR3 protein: CASSAIGYNEQFF

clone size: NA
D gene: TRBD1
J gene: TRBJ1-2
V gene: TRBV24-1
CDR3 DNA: TGTGCCACCAGTGATCCGGGACAGGACTATGGCTACACCTTC
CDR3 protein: CATSDPGQDYGYTF

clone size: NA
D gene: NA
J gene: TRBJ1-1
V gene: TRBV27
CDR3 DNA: TGTGCCAGCAGTTTTCACGAGGGTACTGAAGCTTTCTTT
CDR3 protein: CASSFHEGTEAFF

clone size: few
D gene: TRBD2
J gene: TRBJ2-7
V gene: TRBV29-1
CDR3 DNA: TGCAGCGTTTCAGGACTAGCTTTCTACGAGCAGTACTTC
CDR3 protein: CSVSGLAFYEQYF

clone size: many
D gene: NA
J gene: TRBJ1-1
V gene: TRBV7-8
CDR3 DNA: TGTGCCAGCAGGACGGGGGGGGCCACTGAAGCTTTCTTT
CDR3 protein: CASRTGGATEAFF

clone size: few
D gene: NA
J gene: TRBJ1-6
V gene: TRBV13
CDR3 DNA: TGTGCCAGCAGAGTGGGAGCGGATAATTCACCCCTCCACTTT
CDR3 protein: CASRVGADNSPLHF

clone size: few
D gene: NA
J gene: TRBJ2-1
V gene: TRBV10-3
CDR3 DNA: TGTGCCATCAGTGGACAGGAGTCCTACAATGAGCAGTTCTTC
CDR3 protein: CAISGQESYNEQFF

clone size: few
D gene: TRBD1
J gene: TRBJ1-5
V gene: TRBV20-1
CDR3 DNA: TGCAGTGCTGATACAGGGGCGGGCAATCAGCCCCAGCATTTT
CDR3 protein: CSADTGAGNQPQHF